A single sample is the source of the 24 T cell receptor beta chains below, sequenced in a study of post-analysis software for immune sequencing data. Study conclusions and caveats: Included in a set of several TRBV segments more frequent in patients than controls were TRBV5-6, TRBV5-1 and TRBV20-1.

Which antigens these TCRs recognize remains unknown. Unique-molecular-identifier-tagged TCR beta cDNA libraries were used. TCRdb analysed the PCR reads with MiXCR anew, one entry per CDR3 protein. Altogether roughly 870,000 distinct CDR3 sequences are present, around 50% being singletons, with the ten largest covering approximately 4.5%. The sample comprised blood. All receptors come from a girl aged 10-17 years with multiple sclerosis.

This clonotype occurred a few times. CDR3 residues: CASSESRLALGETQYF. The DNA for the CDR3 is TGTGCCAGCAGTGAAAGTAGACTAGCGTTGGGAGAGACCCAGTACTTC. The V gene is TRBV25-1, the J gene TRBJ2-5; 8 bases align to TRBD2. The CDR3 consists of 16 residues. V lost 2 bases and J lost 4; bases outside the gene matches: 9. Germline V gene lookup returns CDR1 MGHDK and CDR2 SYGVNS.

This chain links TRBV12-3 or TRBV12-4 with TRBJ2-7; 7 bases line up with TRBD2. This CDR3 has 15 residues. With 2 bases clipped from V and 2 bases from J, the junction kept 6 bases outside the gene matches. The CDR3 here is CASSLQGRGAYEQYF. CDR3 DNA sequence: TGTGCCAGCAGTTTACAGGGTCGGGGGGCCTACGAGCAGTACTTC.

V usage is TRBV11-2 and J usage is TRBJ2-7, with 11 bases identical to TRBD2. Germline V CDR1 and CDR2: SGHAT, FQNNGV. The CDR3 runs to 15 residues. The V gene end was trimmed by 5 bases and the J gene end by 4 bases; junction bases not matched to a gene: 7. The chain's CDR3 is CASSQLAGDQYEQYF. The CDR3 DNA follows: TGTGCCAGCAGCCAACTAGCGGGAGACCAATACGAGCAGTACTTC.

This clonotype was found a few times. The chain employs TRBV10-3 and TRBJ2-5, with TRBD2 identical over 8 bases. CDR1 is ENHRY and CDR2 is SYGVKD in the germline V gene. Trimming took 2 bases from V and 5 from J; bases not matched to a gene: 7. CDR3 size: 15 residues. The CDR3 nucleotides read TGTGCCATCAGTGAGCCCGGGACTAGTGGCGAGACCCAGTACTTC. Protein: CAISEPGTSGETQYF.

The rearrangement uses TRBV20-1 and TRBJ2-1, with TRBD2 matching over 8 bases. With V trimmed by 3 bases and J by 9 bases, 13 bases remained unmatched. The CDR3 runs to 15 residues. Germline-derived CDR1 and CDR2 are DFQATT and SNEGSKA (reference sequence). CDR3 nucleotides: TGCAGTGCTAGGGTTAGGGGACTAGTTTTCGGTGAGCAGTTCTTC. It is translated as CSARVRGLVFGEQFF.

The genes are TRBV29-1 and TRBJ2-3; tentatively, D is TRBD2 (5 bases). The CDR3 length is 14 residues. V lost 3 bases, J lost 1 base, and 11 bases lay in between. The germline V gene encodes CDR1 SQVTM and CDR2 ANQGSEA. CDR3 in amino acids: CSVDFGGRTDTQYF. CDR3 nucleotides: TGCAGCGTTGACTTTGGCGGGCGCACAGATACGCAGTATTTT.

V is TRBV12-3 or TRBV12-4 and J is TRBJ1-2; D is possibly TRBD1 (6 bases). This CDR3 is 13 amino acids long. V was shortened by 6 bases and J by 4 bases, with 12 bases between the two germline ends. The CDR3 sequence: CASRMDRSYGYTF. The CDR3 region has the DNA TGTGCCAGCAGAATGGACAGATCCTATGGCTACACCTTC.

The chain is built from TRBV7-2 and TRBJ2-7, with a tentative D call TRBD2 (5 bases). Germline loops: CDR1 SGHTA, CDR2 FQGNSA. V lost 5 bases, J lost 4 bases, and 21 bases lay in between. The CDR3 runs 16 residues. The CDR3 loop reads CASSRTSDSPIYEQYF. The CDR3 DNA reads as TGTGCCAGCAGCCGCACCTCGGACTCTCCCATATACGAGCAGTACTTC. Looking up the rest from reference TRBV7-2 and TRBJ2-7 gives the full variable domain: GAGVSQSPSNKVTEKGKDVELRCDPISGHTALYWYRQSLGQGLEFLIYFQGNSAPDKSGLPSDRFSAERTGGSVSTLTIQRTQQEDSAVYLCASSRTSDSPIYEQYFGPGTRLTVT.

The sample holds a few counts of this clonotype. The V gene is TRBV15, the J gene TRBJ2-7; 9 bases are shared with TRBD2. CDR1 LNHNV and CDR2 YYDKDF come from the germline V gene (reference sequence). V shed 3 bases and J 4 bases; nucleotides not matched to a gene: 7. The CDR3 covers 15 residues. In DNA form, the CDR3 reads TGTGCCACCAGCAGTACACCTAGCGGGGAGTACGAGCAGTACTTC. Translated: CATSSTPSGEYEQYF.

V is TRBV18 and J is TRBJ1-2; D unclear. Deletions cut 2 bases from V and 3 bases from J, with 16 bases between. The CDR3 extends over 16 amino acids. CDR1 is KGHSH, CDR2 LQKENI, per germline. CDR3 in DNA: TGTGCCAGCTCACCAATAGCGGACGGCTTTGACTATGGCTACACCTTC. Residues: CASSPIADGFDYGYTF.

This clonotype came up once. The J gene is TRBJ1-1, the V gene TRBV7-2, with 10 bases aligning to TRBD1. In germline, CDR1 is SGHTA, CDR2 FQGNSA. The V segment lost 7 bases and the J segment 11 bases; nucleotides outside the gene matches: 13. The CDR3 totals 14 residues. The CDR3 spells CASNQVATGGMAFF. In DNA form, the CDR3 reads TGTGCCAGCAACCAAGTCGCGACAGGGGGCATGGCTTTCTTT.

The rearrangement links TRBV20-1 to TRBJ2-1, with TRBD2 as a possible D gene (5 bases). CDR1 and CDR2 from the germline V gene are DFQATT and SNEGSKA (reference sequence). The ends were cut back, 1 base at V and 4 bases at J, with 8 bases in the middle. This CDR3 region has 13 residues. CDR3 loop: CSARAPGYNEQFF. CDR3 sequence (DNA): TGCAGTGCTAGAGCCCCGGGGTACAATGAGCAGTTCTTC.

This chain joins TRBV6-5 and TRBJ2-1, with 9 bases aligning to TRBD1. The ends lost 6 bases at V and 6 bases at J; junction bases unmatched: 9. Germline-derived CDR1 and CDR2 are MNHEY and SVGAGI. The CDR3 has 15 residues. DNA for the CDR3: TGTGCCAGCAGACCCGGGGGGACAGGGAGCAATGAGCAGTTCTTC. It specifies CASRPGGTGSNEQFF.

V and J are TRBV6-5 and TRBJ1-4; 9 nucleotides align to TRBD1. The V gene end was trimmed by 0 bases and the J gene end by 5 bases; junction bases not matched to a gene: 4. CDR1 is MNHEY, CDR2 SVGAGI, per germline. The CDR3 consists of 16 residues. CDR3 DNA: TGTGCCAGCAGTTACTCCACCGGGACAGGGAATGAAAAACTGTTTTTT. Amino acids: CASSYSTGTGNEKLFF.

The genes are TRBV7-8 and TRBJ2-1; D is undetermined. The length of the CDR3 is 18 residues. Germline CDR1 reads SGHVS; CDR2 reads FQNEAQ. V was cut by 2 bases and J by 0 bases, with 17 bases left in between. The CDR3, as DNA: TGTGCCAGCAGCTTAACCCCAAGAGTGCGGAGCTCCTACAATGAGCAGTTCTTC. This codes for CASSLTPRVRSSYNEQFF.

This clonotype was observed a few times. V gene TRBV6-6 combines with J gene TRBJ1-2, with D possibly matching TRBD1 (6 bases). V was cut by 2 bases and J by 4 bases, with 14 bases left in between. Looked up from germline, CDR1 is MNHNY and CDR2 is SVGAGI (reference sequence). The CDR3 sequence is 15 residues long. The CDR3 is CASSYRLDSPYGYTF. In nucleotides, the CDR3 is TGTGCCAGCAGTTACCGTCTGGACAGCCCCTATGGCTACACCTTC.

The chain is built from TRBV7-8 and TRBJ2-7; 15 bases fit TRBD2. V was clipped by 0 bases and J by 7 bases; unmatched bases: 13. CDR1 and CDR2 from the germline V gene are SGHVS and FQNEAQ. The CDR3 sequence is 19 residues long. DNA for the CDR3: TGTGCCAGCAGCTTAGCGCAGACTGGACTAGCGGGAGGGCCGGATGAGCAGTACTTC. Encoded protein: CASSLAQTGLAGGPDEQYF.

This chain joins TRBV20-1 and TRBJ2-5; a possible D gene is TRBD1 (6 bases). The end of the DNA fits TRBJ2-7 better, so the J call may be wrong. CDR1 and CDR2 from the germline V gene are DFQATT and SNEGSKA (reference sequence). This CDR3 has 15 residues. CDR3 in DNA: TGCAGTGCCCGGGCAGGGACACCAACTTACTACGAGCAGTACTTC. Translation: CSARAGTPTYYEQYF.

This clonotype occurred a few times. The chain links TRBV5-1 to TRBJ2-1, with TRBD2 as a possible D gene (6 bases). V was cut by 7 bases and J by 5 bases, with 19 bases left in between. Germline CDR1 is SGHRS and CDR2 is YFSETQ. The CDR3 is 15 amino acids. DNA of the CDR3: TGCGCCAGCGGCAGTGTTCGGGGAGGACACAATGAGCAGTTCTTC. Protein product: CASGSVRGGHNEQFF.

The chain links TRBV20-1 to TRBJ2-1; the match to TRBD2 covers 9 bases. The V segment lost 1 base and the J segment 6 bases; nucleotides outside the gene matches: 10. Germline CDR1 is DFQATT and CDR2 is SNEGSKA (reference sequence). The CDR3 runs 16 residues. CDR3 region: CSARGLAGINSNEQFF. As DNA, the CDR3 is TGCAGTGCTAGAGGTCTAGCGGGGATCAACTCCAATGAGCAGTTCTTC.

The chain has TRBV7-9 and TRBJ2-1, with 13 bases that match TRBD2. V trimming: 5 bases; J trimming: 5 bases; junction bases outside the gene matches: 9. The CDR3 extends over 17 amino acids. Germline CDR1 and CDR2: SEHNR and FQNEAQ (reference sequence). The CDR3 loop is CASSRGLAGFGDNEQFF. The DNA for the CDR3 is TGTGCCAGCAGCAGGGGACTAGCGGGATTTGGGGACAATGAGCAGTTCTTC.

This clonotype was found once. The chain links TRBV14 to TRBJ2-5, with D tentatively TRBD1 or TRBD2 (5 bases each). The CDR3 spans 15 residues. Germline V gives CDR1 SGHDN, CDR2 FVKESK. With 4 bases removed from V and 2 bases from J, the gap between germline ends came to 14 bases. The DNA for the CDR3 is TGTGCCAGCAGCCCCCGGGACGGAAGACAAGAGACCCAGTACTTC. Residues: CASSPRDGRQETQYF. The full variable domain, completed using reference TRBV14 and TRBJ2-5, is EAGVTQFPSHSVIEKGQTVTLRCDPISGHDNLYWYRRVMGKEIKFLLHFVKESKQDESGMPNNRFLAERTGGTYSTLKVQPAELEDSGVYFCASSPRDGRQETQYFGPGTRLLVL.

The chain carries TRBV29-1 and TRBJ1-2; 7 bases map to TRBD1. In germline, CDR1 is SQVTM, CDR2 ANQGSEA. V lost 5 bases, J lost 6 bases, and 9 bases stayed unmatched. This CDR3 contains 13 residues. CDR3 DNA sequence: TGCAGCGTTCCTCGACAGGGTTCGAATGGCTACACCTTC. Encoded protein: CSVPRQGSNGYTF.

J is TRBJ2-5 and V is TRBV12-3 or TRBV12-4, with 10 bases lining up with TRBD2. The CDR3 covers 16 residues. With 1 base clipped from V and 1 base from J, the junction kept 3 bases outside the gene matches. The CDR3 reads CASSLELAGLQETQYF. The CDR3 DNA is TGTGCCAGCAGTTTAGAACTAGCGGGACTCCAAGAGACCCAGTACTTC.